This T cell receptor beta chain is drawn from a study of T cell clonotyping in hematopoietic cell transplantation. Whole-study results and caveats: Pathologically expanded recipient clonotypes increased progressively from day 30 to day 180 as diversity fell. Broader posttransplant TCR repertoire diversity was predicted by graft donor and pretransplant recipient Inverse Simpson Index values.

Generated by immunoSEQ multiplex PCR, the TCRdb table keeps only in-frame clones and is missing some. This table has 5,500 to 7,500 clones, approximately 87% appearing once. Germline V gene data show CDR1 as SGHAT and CDR2 as FQNNGV. Trimming cost V 1 base and J 7 bases, with 17 bases left between them. The CDR3 contains 15 residues. Regarding this clone: Antigen specificity is unknown.

Recipient blood drawn about 28 days pretransplant and days 30, 100, 180 after. The receptor was derived from a female patient aged 50-59 years who had an allogeneic stem cell transplant from an unrelated donor, so the T cells may come from the graft donor. Some clones in this sample may be carry-over from other donors' samples. The gene calls are TRBV11-2 and TRBJ2-7; D uncertain. The sample consisted of peripheral blood mononuclear cells, taken 180 days after allogeneic stem cell transplant. Here the CDR3 DNA reads TGTGCCAGCAGCTTAGTGATCCCGCCTTTAGGGGAGCAGTACTTC. Protein sequence: CASSLVIPPLGEQYF.